This T cell receptor (beta chain) was obtained from a study of blood T cell repertoires in COVID-19. Study-level information: Acute and convalescent COVID-19 specimens originated in the United States, Italy and Spain. The analysed material was cDNA or gDNA that came from T cells, B-cell-depleted T cells, or PBMCs.

There are many counts of this clone. Germline V gene lookup returns CDR1 MDHEN and CDR2 SYDVKM. The V end lost 3 bases, the J end lost 6 bases, and 3 bases lay between the germline ends. The CDR3 is made up of 12 amino acids. In the authors' workflow: Amplified reference gene primers provided the basis for estimating nucleated cell counts. Clones were sequenced by immunoSEQ multiplex PCR, and TCRdb holds only the in-frame ones, with some missing. V, J and clone size are those of that table, while D and trimming were read from the DNA. The table records 72,000 or so clones, about 87% of them present only once.

The clonotype was recovered from a man aged 45-65 years with active COVID-19. The chain joins TRBV28 to TRBJ1-6; D is unresolved. The sequenced sample was peripheral blood. CDR3 in amino acids: CASSFSNSPLHF. In nucleotides, the CDR3 is TGTGCCAGCAGTTTTAGTAATTCACCCCTCCACTTT.